Listed below are T cell receptor beta chains from one sample, sequenced in a study of blood T cells in healthy people across ages. TCRdb independently ran MiXCR on the 5' RACE reads; one entry per CDR3 protein. The data hold approximately 680,000 distinct CDR3 sequences, with roughly 32% observed a single time. Sequences were obtained from blood. These receptors all stem from a woman older than 75 in good health. Each CDR3 is given with its conserved first and last residue. The order of the fields is J gene, D gene, clone size, V gene, CDR3 protein, CDR3 DNA. A D gene is named only where the DNA matches it firmly. Part of the rows lack a size; the others show once, few, many or a class for expanded clones.

J: TRBJ2-5
D: .
size: .
V: TRBV2
CDR3: CASSTQRQETQYF
DNA: TGTGCCAGCAGTACCCAACGACAAGAGACCCAGTACTTC

J: TRBJ2-3
D: TRBD2
size: many
V: TRBV28
CDR3: CASSSMGRGLVTDTQYF
DNA: TGTGCCAGCAGTTCTATGGGGAGGGGACTAGTCACAGATACGCAGTATTTT

J: TRBJ1-4
D: .
size: few
V: TRBV7-9
CDR3: CASSPQERGEKLFF
DNA: TGTGCCAGCAGCCCACAGGAGCGAGGGGAAAAACTGTTTTTT

J: TRBJ1-1
D: .
size: once
V: TRBV5-1
CDR3: CAGSPDLNTEAFF
DNA: TGCGCCGGCAGTCCGGATCTGAACACTGAAGCTTTCTTT

J: TRBJ1-1
D: .
size: few
V: TRBV6-6
CDR3: CASSVVVTEAFF
DNA: TGTGCCAGCAGTGTGGTGGTCACTGAAGCTTTCTTT

J: TRBJ2-6
D: .
size: many
V: TRBV4-1
CDR3: CASSQVSAALHVLTF
DNA: TGCGCCAGCAGCCAAGTTTCGGCAGCCCTCCACGTCCTGACTTTC

J: TRBJ2-3
D: TRBD2
size: .
V: TRBV5-1
CDR3: CASSFPAGERYTDTQYF
DNA: TGCGCCAGCAGTTTTCCGGCGGGAGAGCGGTACACAGATACGCAGTATTTT

J: TRBJ2-7
D: TRBD2
size: many
V: TRBV12-3/TRBV12-4
CDR3: CASRLGGSGGTEQYF
DNA: TGTGCCAGCAGGCTGGGGGGTAGCGGGGGCACCGAGCAGTACTTC

J: TRBJ2-7
D: .
size: many
V: TRBV29-1
CDR3: CSVRRQATYEQYF
DNA: TGCAGCGTTCGAAGACAGGCCACCTACGAGCAGTACTTC

J: TRBJ1-1
D: TRBD1
size: .
V: TRBV6-2/TRBV6-3
CDR3: CASSFGQGKTEAFF
DNA: TGTGCCAGCAGTTTTGGACAGGGGAAGACTGAAGCTTTCTTT

J: TRBJ2-1
D: .
size: .
V: TRBV29-1
CDR3: CSVDFSTGRSGYNEQFF
DNA: TGCAGCGTTGATTTCAGCACGGGGCGCAGCGGTTACAATGAGCAGTTCTTC

J: TRBJ2-3
D: .
size: .
V: TRBV6-2/TRBV6-3
CDR3: CTSSYTADTQYF
DNA: TGTACCAGCAGTTATACCGCAGATACGCAGTATTTT

J: TRBJ2-2
D: TRBD1
size: .
V: TRBV6-6
CDR3: CASRDSQFGELVF
DNA: TGTGCCAGCCGGGACAGTCAGTTCGGGGAGCTGGTTTTT

J: TRBJ1-4
D: .
size: many
V: TRBV29-1
CDR3: CSVGQRDEKLFF
DNA: TGCAGCGTTGGACAGAGAGATGAAAAACTGTTTTTT

J: TRBJ2-2
D: .
size: .
V: TRBV12-3/TRBV12-4
CDR3: CASSQAASTGELFF
DNA: TGTGCCAGCAGTCAGGCCGCAAGCACCGGGGAGCTGTTTTTT

J: TRBJ2-3
D: .
size: .
V: TRBV7-9
CDR3: CASSLSIGADTQYF
DNA: TGTGCCAGCAGCTTGAGTATTGGGGCAGATACGCAGTATTTT

J: TRBJ2-5
D: .
size: many
V: TRBV7-2
CDR3: CASSLDSGHQETQYF
DNA: TGTGCCAGCAGCTTGGACAGCGGCCACCAAGAGACCCAGTACTTC

J: TRBJ2-1
D: .
size: many
V: TRBV7-2
CDR3: CASSPGSAGKFF
DNA: TGTGCCAGCAGCCCCGGGTCGGCGGGAAAGTTCTTC

J: TRBJ2-6
D: TRBD1
size: many
V: TRBV4-1
CDR3: CASSQIPGQASGANVLTF
DNA: TGCGCCAGCAGCCAGATTCCGGGACAGGCCTCTGGGGCCAACGTCCTGACTTTC

J: TRBJ1-2
D: TRBD1
size: many
V: TRBV9
CDR3: CASSTGTGSGYTF
DNA: TGTGCCAGCAGTACCGGGACAGGGAGTGGCTACACCTTC

J: TRBJ2-5
D: .
size: many
V: TRBV20-1
CDR3: CSASHQGETQYF
DNA: TGCAGTGCCTCGCATCAGGGGGAGACCCAGTACTTC

J: TRBJ1-2
D: TRBD1
size: many
V: TRBV6-1
CDR3: CASSPRTGGDGYTF
DNA: TGTGCCAGCAGTCCTCGGACAGGGGGCGATGGCTACACCTTC

J: TRBJ2-3
D: TRBD2
size: many
V: TRBV7-9
CDR3: CASSSSGGPTDTQYF
DNA: TGTGCCAGCAGCTCTAGCGGGGGGCCCACAGATACGCAGTATTTT

J: TRBJ2-2
D: .
size: .
V: TRBV6-5
CDR3: CASSYSIYTGELFF
DNA: TGTGCCAGCAGTTACTCCATCTACACCGGGGAGCTGTTTTTT

J: TRBJ2-7
D: TRBD2
size: .
V: TRBV10-3
CDR3: CAISDGTTLEQYF
DNA: TGTGCCATCAGTGACGGGACTACCCTCGAGCAGTACTTC

J: TRBJ2-3
D: .
size: many
V: TRBV3-1
CDR3: CASSQGARGTQYF
DNA: TGTGCCAGCAGCCAAGGGGCCCGCGGTACGCAGTATTTT